These 9 T cell receptor beta chains came from one sample sequenced in a study of T cell changes during pregnancy in multiple sclerosis. Profiling relied on immunoSEQ multiplex PCR, and the TCRdb table lists in-frame clones only, not all of them. Among 60,000 to 70,000 clones listed, around 92% were seen once. Sequencing used peripheral blood, obtained in the second trimester of pregnancy. The receptors shown here come from a female donor in good health, enrolled as a control in a pregnancy study.

CDR3 nucleotides: TGTGCCAGCAGCCCGGGGACTAGCGTATCCTACGAGCAGTACTTC. Its protein is CASSPGTSVSYEQYF. The chain carries TRBV14 and TRBJ2-7; 10 nucleotides match TRBD2. Trimming removed 4 bases from V and 1 base from J; junction bases left unmatched: 4. Germline assignment: CDR1 SGHDN and CDR2 FVKESK. There are 15 residues in the CDR3. Full variable domain (remainder filled in from reference TRBV14 and TRBJ2-7): EAGVTQFPSHSVIEKGQTVTLRCDPISGHDNLYWYRRVMGKEIKFLLHFVKESKQDESGMPNNRFLAERTGGTYSTLKVQPAELEDSGVYFCASSPGTSVSYEQYFGPGTRLTVT.

The rearrangement joins TRBV4-3 to TRBJ2-2, with D possibly matching TRBD2 (6 bases). The CDR3 consists of 14 residues. The V gene lost 6 bases and the J gene lost 6 bases, with 14 bases spanning the gap. The germline CDR1 and CDR2 sequences are LGHNA and YSLEER. CDR3 in DNA: TGCGCCAGCAGGACGTTTTCTAGCGCCGGGGAGCTGTTTTTT. Its protein product is CASRTFSSAGELFF.

CDR3 in amino acids: CAVHMEGLNTEAFF. The CDR3 nucleotides are TGTGCCGTACATATGGAGGGACTGAACACTGAAGCTTTCTTT. V gene TRBV19 combines with J gene TRBJ1-1, with D tentatively TRBD1 (5 bases). V was pared by 11 bases and J by 0 bases, with 16 bases between. From germline, CDR1 is LNHDA and CDR2 SQIVND (reference sequence). The CDR3 totals 14 residues.

The gene calls are TRBV6-1 and TRBJ2-1; 8 bases align to TRBD1. The CDR3 length is 15 residues. Germline CDR1 and CDR2: MNHNS and SASEGT. The junction had 9 bases not matched to a gene; V was cut back by 7 bases and J by 4 bases. In DNA form, the CDR3 reads TGTGCCAGCATTATCGACAGGGGTTATTACAATGAGCAGTTCTTC. Its translation is CASIIDRGYYNEQFF.

The chain carries TRBV7-9 and TRBJ2-7, with TRBD1 identical over 7 bases. The V gene's germline CDR1 is SEHNR and CDR2 FQNEAQ (reference sequence). This CDR3 has 15 residues. V was clipped by 5 bases and J by 1 base; unmatched bases: 8. CDR3: CASSEWTGTSYEQYF. The CDR3 nucleotides read TGTGCCAGCAGCGAGTGGACAGGTACTTCCTACGAGCAGTACTTC. The complete variable domain, with remaining parts taken from reference TRBV7-9 and TRBJ2-7, reads DTGVSQNPRHKITKRGQNVTFRCDPISEHNRLYWYRQTLGQGPEFLTYFQNEAQLEKSRLLSDRFSAERPKGSFSTLEIQRTEQGDSAMYLCASSEWTGTSYEQYFGPGTRLTVT.

J is TRBJ2-5 and V is TRBV2, with a weak D call TRBD2 (6 bases). The CDR3 contains 16 residues. Germline V CDR1 and CDR2: SNHLY, FYNNEI. Trimming removed 8 bases from V and 2 bases from J, with 21 bases in between. The CDR3 region has the DNA TGTGCCAGCTCCGGGGCGGGGATGGTTGATCAAGAGACCCAGTACTTC. Protein sequence: CASSGAGMVDQETQYF. The complete variable domain, with remaining parts taken from reference TRBV2 and TRBJ2-5, reads EPEVTQTPSHQVTQMGQEVILRCVPISNHLYFYWYRQILGQKVEFLVSFYNNEISEKSEIFDDQFSVERPDGSNFTLKIRSTKLEDSAMYFCASSGAGMVDQETQYFGPGTRLLVL.

This clone was counted a single time. The chain uses TRBV29-1 and TRBJ2-5, with 8 bases matching TRBD1. The CDR3 sequence is 12 residues long. The V gene's germline CDR1 is SQVTM and CDR2 ANQGSEA. V was clipped by 8 bases and J by 5 bases; unmatched bases: 7. In DNA form, the CDR3 reads TGCAGCACGCGACAGGGGTTCGAGACCCAGTACTTC. As protein: CSTRQGFETQYF. The full variable domain, with the rest looked up from reference TRBV29-1 and TRBJ2-5, is SAVISQKPSRDICQRGTSLTIQCQVDSQVTMMFWYRQQPGQSLTLIATANQGSEATYESGFVIDKFPISRPNLTFSTLTVSNMSPEDSSIYLCSTRQGFETQYFGPGTRLLVL.

The chain has TRBV7-9 and TRBJ2-3; 8 nucleotides line up with TRBD1. The length of the CDR3 is 15 residues. V lost 11 bases and J lost 4; bases outside the gene matches: 14. Germline V gives CDR1 SEHNR, CDR2 FQNEAQ (reference sequence). CDR3 nucleotides: TGTGCCGGGCGGGGAGGCAGGGGGCGAGCAGATACGCAGTATTTT. Residues: CAGRGGRGRADTQYF.

The J gene is TRBJ2-3, the V gene TRBV4-2; 14 bases are shared with TRBD2. CDR3 length: 17 amino acids. Trimming cost V 1 base and J 2 bases; bases outside gene matches: 2. Germline loops: CDR1 LGHNA, CDR2 YNFKEQ. CDR3 amino acids: CASSQGLAGGPTDTQYF. Written as DNA, the CDR3 is TGTGCCAGCAGCCAAGGACTAGCGGGGGGGCCCACAGATACGCAGTATTTT.